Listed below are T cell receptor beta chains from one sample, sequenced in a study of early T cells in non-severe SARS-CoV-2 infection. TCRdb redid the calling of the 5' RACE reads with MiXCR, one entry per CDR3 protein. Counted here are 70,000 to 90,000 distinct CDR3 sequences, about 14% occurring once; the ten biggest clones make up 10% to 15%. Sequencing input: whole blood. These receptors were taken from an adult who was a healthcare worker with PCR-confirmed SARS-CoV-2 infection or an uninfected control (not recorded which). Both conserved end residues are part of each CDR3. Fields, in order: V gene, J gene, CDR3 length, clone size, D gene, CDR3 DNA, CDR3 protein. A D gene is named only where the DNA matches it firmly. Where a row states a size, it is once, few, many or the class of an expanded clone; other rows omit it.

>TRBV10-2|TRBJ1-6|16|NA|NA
TGCGCCAGCAGTGAGAGAGTCGGGACAAATAATTCACCCCTCCACTTT
CASSERVGTNNSPLHF
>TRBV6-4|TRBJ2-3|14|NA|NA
TGTGCCAGCAGTGAGACAGATAGCACAGATACGCAGTATTTT
CASSETDSTDTQYF
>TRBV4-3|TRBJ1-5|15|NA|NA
TGCGCCAGCAGCCAAGAATGGACGGGGGACCAGCCCCAGCATTTT
CASSQEWTGDQPQHF
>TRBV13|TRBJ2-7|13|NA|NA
TGTGCCAGCAGCTTAACCCCTAACTACGAGCAGTACTTC
CASSLTPNYEQYF
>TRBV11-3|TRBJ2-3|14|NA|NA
TGTGCCAGCAGCTTAGCCCTATTCACAGATACGCAGTATTTT
CASSLALFTDTQYF
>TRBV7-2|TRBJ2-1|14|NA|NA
TGTGCCAGCAGCTTAGGCAGTCAACACAATGAGCAGTTCTTC
CASSLGSQHNEQFF
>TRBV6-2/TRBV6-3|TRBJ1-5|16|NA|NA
TGTGCCAGCAGTTACTCGCCAGGGGATGGCAATCAGCCCCAGCATTTT
CASSYSPGDGNQPQHF
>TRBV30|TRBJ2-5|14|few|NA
TGTGCCTGGAAACGGGTGGGATCCCAAGAGACCCAGTACTTC
CAWKRVGSQETQYF
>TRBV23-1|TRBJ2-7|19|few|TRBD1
TGCGCCAGCAGTCATGGACAGGACAGGGGGCCATCCCGCCCCTACGAGCAGTACTTC
CASSHGQDRGPSRPYEQYF
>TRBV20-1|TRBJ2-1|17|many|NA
TGCAGTGCTAGAGATATGCGGCGCGAGAGCTCCTACAATGAGCAGTTCTTC
CSARDMRRESSYNEQFF
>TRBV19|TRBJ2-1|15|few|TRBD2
TGTGCCAGTAGTATAGGACTAGCGGGAGGGACTGAGCAGTTCTTC
CASSIGLAGGTEQFF
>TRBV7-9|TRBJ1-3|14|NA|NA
TGTGCCAGCAGCCATACAGGGCGTGGAAACACCATATATTTT
CASSHTGRGNTIYF
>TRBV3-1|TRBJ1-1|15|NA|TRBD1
TGTGCCAGCAGCCAGGGTGACAGGGGGTCCACTGAAGCTTTCTTT
CASSQGDRGSTEAFF
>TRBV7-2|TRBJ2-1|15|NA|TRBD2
TGTGCCAGCACCGCTAAGCGGGGGGGCGACAATGAGCAGTCCTTC
CASTAKRGGDNEQSF
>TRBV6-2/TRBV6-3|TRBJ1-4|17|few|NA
TGTGCCAGCAGTTATAGCCCGGACGATGCAACTAATGAAAAACTGTTTTTT
CASSYSPDDATNEKLFF
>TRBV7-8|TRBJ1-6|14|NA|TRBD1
TGTGCCAGCAGCTCAGGACAGGCTAATTCACCCCTCCACTTT
CASSSGQANSPLHF
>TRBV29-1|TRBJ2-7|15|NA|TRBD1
TGCAGCGGGGCCCAGGGACAGGGTATCTCCTACGAGCAGTACTTC
CSGAQGQGISYEQYF
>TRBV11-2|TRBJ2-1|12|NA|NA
TGTGCCAGCAGCCTAACCCGCAATGAGCAGTTCTTC
CASSLTRNEQFF
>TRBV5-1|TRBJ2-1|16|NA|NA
TGCGCCAGCAGCTTGCCGCCAGAAGGGTTCTACAATGAGCAGTTCTTC
CASSLPPEGFYNEQFF
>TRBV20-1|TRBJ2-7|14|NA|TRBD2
TGCAGTGCTAGAGCTGGCGGGAGCTACCACGAGCAGTACTTC
CSARAGGSYHEQYF
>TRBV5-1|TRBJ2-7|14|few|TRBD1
TGCGCCAGCAGCACTTCGACAGGGTCCTACGAGCAGTACTTC
CASSTSTGSYEQYF
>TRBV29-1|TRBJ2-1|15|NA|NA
TGCAGCGTTGAAGAGGTCAGGGGATCATGGACCGAGCAGTTCTTC
CSVEEVRGSWTEQFF
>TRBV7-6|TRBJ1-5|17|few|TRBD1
TGTGCCAGCAGCTCAGAAGGACAGGGGATAGTAGGTCAGCCCCAGCATTTT
CASSSEGQGIVGQPQHF
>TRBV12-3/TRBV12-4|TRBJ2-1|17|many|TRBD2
TGTGCCAGCAGTGCCCGCCTTAGCGGGGGGGCAGGCAATGAGCAGTTCTTC
CASSARLSGGAGNEQFF
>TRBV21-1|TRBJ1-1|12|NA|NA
TGTGCCAGCAGCGGGGCGAACACTGAAGCTTTCTTT
CASSGANTEAFF
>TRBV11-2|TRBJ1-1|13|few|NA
TGTGCCAGCAGCTTTGGCTGGGGCACTGAAGCTTTCTTT
CASSFGWGTEAFF
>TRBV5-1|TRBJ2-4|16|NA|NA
TGCGCCAGCAGCTTGGGCTCAAGCCTAGCCAAAAACATTCAGTACTTC
CASSLGSSLAKNIQYF
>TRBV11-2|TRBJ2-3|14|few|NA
TGTGCCAGCAGCTTAGATAGGCAGACAGATACGCAGTATTTT
CASSLDRQTDTQYF
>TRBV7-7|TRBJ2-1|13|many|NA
TGTGCTAGTGCCGTGAGCTCCTACAATGAGCAGTTCTTC
CASAVSSYNEQFF
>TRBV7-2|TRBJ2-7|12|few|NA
TGTGCCAGCAGCCCGAACGGGAACGAGCAGTACTTC
CASSPNGNEQYF
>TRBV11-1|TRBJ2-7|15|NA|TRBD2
TGTGCCAGCAGCTTAGTTAACGGGAGGGAATACGAGCAGTACTTC
CASSLVNGREYEQYF
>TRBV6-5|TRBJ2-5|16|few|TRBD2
TGTGCCAGCAGTTATAGTCGGGGGGGGCCGAAAGAGACCCAGTACTTC
CASSYSRGGPKETQYF
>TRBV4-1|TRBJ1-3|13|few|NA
TGCGCCAGCAGCCAAGCCGGGCTTGACACCATATATTTT
CASSQAGLDTIYF
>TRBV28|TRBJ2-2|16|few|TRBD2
TGTGCCAGCAGTTTAGTGGGGACTAGAAGCACCGGGGAGCTGTTTTTT
CASSLVGTRSTGELFF
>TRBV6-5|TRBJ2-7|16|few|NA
TGTGCCAGCAGCCCGGGGTGGGAGGACAGCTCCTACGAGCAGTACTTC
CASSPGWEDSSYEQYF
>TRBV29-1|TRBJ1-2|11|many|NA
TGCAGCGTCAGGGAATACTATGGCTACACCTTC
CSVREYYGYTF
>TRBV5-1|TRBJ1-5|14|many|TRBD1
TGCGCCAGCAGCTTGGGGACAGGGGATCAGCCCCAGCATTTT
CASSLGTGDQPQHF
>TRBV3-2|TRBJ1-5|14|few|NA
TGTGCCAGCTCAGGGGGATGTAGCAATCAGCCCCAGCATTTT
CASSGGCSNQPQHF
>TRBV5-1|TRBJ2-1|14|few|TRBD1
TGCGCCAGCAGCCCGGGACAGCCTTACAATGAGCAGTTCTTC
CASSPGQPYNEQFF
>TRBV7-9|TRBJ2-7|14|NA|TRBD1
TGTGCCAGCAGCTTGGTTACAGGGGCCAACGAGCAGTACTTC
CASSLVTGANEQYF
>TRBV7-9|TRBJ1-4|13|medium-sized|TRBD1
TGTGCCAGCAAATGGGACAGTAATGAAAAACTGTTTTTT
CASKWDSNEKLFF